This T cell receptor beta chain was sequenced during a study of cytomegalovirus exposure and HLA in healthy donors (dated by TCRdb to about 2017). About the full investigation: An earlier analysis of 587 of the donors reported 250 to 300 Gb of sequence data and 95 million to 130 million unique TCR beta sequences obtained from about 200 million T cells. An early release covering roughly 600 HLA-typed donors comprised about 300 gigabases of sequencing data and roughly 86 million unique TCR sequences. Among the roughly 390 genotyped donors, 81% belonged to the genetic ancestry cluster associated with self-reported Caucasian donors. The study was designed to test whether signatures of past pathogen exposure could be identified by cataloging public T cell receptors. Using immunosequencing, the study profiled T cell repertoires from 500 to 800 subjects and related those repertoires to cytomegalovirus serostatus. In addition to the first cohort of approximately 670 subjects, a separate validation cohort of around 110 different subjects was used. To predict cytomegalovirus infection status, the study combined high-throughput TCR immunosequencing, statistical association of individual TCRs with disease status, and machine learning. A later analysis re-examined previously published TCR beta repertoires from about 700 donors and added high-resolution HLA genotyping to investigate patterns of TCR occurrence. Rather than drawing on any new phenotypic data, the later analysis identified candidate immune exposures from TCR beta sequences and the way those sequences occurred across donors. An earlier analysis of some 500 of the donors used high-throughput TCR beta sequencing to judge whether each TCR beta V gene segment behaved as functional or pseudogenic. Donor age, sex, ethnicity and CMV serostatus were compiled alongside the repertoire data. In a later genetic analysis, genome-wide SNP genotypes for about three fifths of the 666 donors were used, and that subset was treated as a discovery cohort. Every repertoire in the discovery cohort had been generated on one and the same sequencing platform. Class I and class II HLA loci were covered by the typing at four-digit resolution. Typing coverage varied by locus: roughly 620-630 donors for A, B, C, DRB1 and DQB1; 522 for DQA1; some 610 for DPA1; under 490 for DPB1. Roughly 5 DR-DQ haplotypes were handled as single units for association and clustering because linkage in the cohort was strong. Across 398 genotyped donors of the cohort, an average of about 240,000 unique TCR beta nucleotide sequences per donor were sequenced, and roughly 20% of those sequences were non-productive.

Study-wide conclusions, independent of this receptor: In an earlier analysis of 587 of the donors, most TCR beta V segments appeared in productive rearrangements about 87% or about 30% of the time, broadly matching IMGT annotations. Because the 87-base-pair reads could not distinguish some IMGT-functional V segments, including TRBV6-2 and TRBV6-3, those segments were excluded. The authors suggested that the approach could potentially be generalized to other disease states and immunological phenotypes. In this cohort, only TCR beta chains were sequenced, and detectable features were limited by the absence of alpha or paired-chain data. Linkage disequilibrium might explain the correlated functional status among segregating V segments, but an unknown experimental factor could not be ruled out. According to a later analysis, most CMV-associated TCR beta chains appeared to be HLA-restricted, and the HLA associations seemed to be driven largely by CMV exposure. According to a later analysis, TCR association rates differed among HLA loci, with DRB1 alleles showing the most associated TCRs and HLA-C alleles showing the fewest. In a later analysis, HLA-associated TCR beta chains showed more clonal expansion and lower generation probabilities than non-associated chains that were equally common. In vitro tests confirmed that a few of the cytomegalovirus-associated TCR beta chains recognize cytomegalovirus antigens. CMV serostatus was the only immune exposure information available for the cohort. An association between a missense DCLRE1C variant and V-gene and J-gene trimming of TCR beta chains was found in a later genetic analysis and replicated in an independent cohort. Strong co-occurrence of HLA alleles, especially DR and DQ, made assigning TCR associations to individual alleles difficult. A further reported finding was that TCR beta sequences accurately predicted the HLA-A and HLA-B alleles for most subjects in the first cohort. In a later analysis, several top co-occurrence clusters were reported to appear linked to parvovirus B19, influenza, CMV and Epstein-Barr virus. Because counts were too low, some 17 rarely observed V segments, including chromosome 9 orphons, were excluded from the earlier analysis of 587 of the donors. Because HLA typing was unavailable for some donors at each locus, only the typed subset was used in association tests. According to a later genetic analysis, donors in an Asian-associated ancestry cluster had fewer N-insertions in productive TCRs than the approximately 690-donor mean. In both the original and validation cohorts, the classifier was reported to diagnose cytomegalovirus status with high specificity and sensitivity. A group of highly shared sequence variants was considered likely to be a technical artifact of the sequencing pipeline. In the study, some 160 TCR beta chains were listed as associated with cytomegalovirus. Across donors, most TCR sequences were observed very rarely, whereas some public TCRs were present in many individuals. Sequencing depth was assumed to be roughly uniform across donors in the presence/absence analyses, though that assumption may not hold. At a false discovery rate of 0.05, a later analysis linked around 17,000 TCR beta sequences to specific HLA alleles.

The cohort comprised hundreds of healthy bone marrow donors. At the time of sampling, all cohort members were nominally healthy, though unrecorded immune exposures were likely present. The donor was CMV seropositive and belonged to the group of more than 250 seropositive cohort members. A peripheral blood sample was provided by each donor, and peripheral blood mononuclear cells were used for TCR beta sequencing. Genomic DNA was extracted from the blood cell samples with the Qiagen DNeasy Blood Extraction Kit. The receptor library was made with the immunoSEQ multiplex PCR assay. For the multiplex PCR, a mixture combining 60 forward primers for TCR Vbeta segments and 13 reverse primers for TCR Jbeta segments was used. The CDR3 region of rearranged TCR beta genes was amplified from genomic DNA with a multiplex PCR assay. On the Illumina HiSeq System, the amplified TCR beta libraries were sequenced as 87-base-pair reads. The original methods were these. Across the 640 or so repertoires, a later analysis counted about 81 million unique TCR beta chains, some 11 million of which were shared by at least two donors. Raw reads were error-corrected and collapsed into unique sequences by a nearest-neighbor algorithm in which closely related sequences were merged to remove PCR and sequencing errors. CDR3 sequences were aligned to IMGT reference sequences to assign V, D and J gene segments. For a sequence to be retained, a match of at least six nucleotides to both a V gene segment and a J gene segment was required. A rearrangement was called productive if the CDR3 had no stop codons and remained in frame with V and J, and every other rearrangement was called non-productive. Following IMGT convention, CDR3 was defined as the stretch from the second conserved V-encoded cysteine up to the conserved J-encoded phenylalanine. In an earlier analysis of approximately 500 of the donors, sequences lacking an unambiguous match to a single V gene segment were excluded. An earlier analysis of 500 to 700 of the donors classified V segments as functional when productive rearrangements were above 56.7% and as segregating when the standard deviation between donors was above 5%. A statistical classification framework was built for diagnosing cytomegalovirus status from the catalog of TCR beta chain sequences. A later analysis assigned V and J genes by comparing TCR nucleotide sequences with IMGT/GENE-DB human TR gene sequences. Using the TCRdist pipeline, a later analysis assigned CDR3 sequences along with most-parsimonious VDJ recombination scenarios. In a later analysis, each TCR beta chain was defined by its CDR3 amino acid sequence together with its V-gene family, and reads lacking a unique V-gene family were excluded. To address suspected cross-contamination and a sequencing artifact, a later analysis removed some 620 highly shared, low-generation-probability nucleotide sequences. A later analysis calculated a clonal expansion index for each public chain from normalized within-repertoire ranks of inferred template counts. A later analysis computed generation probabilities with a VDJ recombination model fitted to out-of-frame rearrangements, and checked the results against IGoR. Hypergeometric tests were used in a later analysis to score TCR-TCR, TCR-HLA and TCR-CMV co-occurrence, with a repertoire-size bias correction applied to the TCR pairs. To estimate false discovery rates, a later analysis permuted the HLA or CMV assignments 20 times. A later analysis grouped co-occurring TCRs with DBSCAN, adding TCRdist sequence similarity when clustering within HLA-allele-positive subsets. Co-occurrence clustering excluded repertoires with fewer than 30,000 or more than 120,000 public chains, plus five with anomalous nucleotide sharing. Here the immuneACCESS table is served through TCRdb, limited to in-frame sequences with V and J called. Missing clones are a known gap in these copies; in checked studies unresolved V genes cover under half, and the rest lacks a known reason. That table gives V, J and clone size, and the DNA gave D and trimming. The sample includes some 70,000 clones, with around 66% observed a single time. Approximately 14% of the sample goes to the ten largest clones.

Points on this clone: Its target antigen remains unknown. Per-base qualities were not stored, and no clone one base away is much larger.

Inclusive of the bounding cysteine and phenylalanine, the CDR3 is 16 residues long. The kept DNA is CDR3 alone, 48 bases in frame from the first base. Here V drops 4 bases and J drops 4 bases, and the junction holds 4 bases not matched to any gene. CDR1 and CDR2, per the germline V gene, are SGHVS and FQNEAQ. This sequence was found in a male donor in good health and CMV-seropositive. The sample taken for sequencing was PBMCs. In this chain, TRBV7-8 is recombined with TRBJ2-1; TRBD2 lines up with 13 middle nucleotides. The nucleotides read TGTGCCAGCAGCTCTGGGACTAGCGGGGTGTACAATGAGCAGTTCTTC. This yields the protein CASSSGTSGVYNEQFF.